The subject of this entry is one T cell receptor beta chain. The data originate from a study of low-dose radiotherapy and immunotherapy resistance in tumors. At the level of the study: A total of 6.5 Gy was given to Cohort 1 as 0.5 Gy per fraction every 2 weeks.

V shed 4 bases, J shed 2 bases, and the junction held 8 bases outside the gene matches. The CDR3 is 16 residues long. Germline CDR1 SGHNT, CDR2 YYREEE (reference sequence). Time point defined: after trial treatment. The treatment: LDRT plus nivolumab, ipilimumab, low-dose cyclophosphamide and aspirin (RACIN trial). The study gave donors nivolumab, ipilimumab, aspirin, low-dose cyclophosphamide and low-dose radiotherapy. Patients deemed eligible presented with advanced solid tumors lacking tumor-infiltrating lymphocytes. Alpha- and beta-chain coverage of first-strand cDNA came from TRAV- and TRBV-specific primers. PCR amplification of the TCRs was performed with Phusion for 20 to 25 PCR cycles, and it relied on a constant-region primer together with a V-primer adapter. TCRdb re-analysed the reads in MiXCR, keeping a single row per CDR3 protein. The table includes about 58,000 distinct CDR3 sequences, about 25% detected once.

This specimen consisted of PBMCs, obtained after low-dose radiotherapy plus immunotherapy. The chain uses TRBV5-4 and TRBJ2-1; TRBD2 aligns across 8 bases. The sequence was obtained from a male donor with prostate cancer. The CDR3 sequence: CASSRGGRDPYNEQFF. The CDR3 DNA reads TGTGCCAGCAGCCGGGGGGGGAGGGACCCCTACAATGAGCAGTTCTTC.